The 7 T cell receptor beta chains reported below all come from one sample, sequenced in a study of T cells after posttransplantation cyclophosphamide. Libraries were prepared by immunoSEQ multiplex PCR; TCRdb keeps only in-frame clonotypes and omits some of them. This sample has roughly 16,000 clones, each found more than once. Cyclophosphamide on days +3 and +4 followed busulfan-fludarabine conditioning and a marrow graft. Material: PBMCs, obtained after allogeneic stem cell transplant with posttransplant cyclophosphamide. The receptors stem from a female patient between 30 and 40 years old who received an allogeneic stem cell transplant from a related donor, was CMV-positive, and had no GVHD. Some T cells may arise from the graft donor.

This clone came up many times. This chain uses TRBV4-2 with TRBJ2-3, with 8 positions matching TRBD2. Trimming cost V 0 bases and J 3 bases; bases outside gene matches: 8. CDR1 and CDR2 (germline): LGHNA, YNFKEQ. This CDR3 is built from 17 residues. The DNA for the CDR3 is TGTGCCAGCAGCCAAGATCCCGGGACTAGGCTTACAGATACGCAGTATTTT. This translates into CASSQDPGTRLTDTQYF.

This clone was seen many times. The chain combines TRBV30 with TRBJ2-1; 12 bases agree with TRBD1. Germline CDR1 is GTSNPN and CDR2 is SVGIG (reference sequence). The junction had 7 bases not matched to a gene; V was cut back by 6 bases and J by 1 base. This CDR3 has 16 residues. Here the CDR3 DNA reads TGTGCCTGTGGTCCGGGACAGGGGGCTTCCTACAATGAGCAGTTCTTC. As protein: CACGPGQGASYNEQFF.

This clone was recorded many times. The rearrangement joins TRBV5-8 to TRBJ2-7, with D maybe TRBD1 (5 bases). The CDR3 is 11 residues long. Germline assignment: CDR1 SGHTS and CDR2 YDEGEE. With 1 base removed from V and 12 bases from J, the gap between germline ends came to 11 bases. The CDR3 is CASSLIAGSYF. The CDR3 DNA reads TGTGCCAGCAGCTTGATCGCAGGGTCGTACTTC.

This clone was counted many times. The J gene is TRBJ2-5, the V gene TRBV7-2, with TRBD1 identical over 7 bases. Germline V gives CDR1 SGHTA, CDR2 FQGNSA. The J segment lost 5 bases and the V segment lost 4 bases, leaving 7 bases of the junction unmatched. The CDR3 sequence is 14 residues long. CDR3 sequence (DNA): TGTGCCAGCAGCTCCCGACAGGGTGGGGAGACCCAGTACTTC. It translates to CASSSRQGGETQYF.

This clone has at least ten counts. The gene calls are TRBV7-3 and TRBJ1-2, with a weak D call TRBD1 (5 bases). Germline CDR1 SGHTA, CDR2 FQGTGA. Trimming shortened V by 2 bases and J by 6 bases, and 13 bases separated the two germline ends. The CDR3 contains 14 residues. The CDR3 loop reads CASSLSGGGNGYTF. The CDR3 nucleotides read TGTGCCAGCAGCTTATCTGGGGGGGGGAATGGCTACACCTTC.

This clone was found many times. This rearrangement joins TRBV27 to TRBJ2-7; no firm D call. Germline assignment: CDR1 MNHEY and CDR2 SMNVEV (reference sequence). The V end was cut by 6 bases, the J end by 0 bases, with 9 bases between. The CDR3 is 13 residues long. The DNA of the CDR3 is TGTGCCAGCAGCCGAGGAAGCTCCTACGAGCAGTACTTC. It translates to CASSRGSSYEQYF.

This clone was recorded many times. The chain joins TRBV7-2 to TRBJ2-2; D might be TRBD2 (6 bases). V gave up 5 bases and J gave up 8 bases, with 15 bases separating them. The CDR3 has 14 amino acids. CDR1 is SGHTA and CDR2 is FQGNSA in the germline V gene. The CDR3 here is CASSLGGALGELFF. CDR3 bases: TGTGCCAGCAGCCTCGGAGGGGCGCTTGGGGAGCTGTTTTTT.